This passage covers 20 T cell receptor beta chains from one sample sequenced in a study of T cells in Graves' hyperthyroidism and ophthalmopathy. Using RNA transcripts as the source, TCR beta CDR3 regions were amplified. When the TCR CDR3 underwent first-round RT-PCR, the HTBI primer set was used. TCRdb ran MiXCR on the multiplex PCR reads and lists one entry per CDR3 protein. The sample has hundreds of thousands of distinct CDR3 sequences, roughly a sixth seen once. The sample consisted of blood. Receptors were obtained from a woman between 50 and 59 years old with Graves' hyperthyroidism that later progressed to Graves' ophthalmopathy.

The rearrangement joins TRBV5-1 to TRBJ1-5; D may be TRBD1 (6 bases). The CDR3 contains 15 residues. Germline V CDR1 and CDR2: SGHRS, YFSETQ. V was clipped by 2 bases and J by 6 bases, with 15 bases between them. The chain's CDR3 is CASSFSGASGQPQHF. In DNA form, the CDR3 reads TGCGCCAGCAGCTTTTCAGGGGCGAGTGGTCAGCCCCAGCATTTT.

CDR3 loop: CASSPSGDFPDTQYF. DNA for the CDR3: TGCGCCAGCAGCCCTAGCGGTGACTTCCCAGATACGCAGTATTTT. The chain uses TRBV5-1 and TRBJ2-3; 7 nucleotides match TRBD2. Germline CDR1 SGHRS, CDR2 YFSETQ. The CDR3 length is 15 residues. With 4 bases clipped from V and 4 bases from J, the junction kept 9 bases outside the gene matches.

V is TRBV12-3 or TRBV12-4 and J is TRBJ2-5, with D perhaps matching TRBD1 (6 bases). V was cut by 0 bases and J by 0 bases, with 14 bases left in between. This CDR3 comprises 17 residues. CDR3 region: CASSLALGQGYQETQYF. CDR3 coding DNA: TGTGCCAGCAGTTTAGCTCTCGGGCAGGGGTACCAAGAGACCCAGTACTTC.

This clonotype was found many times. The chain has TRBV6-1 and TRBJ2-7; 9 nucleotides align to TRBD2. Germline V CDR1 and CDR2: MNHNS, SASEGT. This CDR3 comprises 16 residues. V lost 6 bases, J lost 2 bases, and 11 bases stayed unmatched. CDR3 DNA sequence: TGTGCCAGCAGGCACAGGTCTAGCGGGGATGCCTACGAGCAGTACTTC. This encodes CASRHRSSGDAYEQYF.

This clonotype has more than one count but fewer than ten. The chain is built from TRBV20-1 and TRBJ1-5; the D is unclear. The V end was cut by 6 bases, the J end by 5 bases, with 14 bases between. Germline CDR1 and CDR2: DFQATT and SNEGSKA (reference sequence). There are 13 residues in the CDR3. The DNA of the CDR3 is TGCAGTGCCTTGGATCTAAGGGATCAGCCCCAGCATTTT. Amino acids: CSALDLRDQPQHF.

This clonotype was observed a few times. This may be a read error, as it is one base from a much larger clone. The rearrangement joins TRBV6-1 to TRBJ2-2; D not resolved. The CDR3 has 11 amino acids. Germline V CDR1 and CDR2: MNHNS, SASEGT. V was clipped by 6 bases and J by 7 bases, with 6 bases between them. The CDR3 loop is CASRPLGELFF. The CDR3 coding sequence is TGTGCCAGCAGGCCCCTCGGGGAGCTGTTTTTT.

This clonotype was recorded a few times. The chain joins TRBV18 to TRBJ1-5; a weak D match, TRBD1 (6 bases). In germline, CDR1 is KGHSH, CDR2 LQKENI. Trimming pared 6 bases from V and 9 bases from J, leaving 18 bases between. The CDR3 sequence is 14 residues long. CDR3 amino acids: CASSGIQGTSPQHF. CDR3 nucleotides: TGTGCCAGCTCCGGGATCCAGGGGACTTCGCCCCAGCATTTT.

Regarding this clonotype: At one boundary the junction diverges from the germline segment, which might be a read error. The chain joins TRBV7-3 to TRBJ2-1; D is ambiguous. The CDR3 extends over 12 amino acids. CDR1 and CDR2 (germline): SGHTA, FQGTGA. The CDR3 sequence is CASSFSDNEQSF. The CDR3 nucleotides are TGTGCCAGCAGTTTCTCCGACAATGAGCAGTCCTTC.

This clonotype was seen ten or more times. The chain employs TRBV12-3 or TRBV12-4 and TRBJ1-1; perhaps TRBD1 as D (6 bases). The CDR3 has 16 residues. Trimming stripped 5 bases from V and 1 base from J, with 17 bases between. CDR3: CASSEVWGAWNTEAFF. CDR3 DNA: TGTGCCAGCAGTGAGGTCTGGGGGGCGTGGAACACTGAAGCTTTCTTT.

The chain recombines TRBV19 with TRBJ2-5; the D call may be TRBD1 or TRBD2 (5 bases each). CDR1 and CDR2 (germline): LNHDA, SQIVND (reference sequence). Trimming cost V 5 bases and J 1 base, with 11 bases left between them. This CDR3 contains 14 residues. CDR3 in amino acids: CASSQLGAQETQYF. In DNA, the CDR3 is TGTGCCAGTAGTCAACTAGGGGCCCAAGAGACCCAGTACTTC.

This clonotype was counted only a few times. The gene calls are TRBV7-8 and TRBJ1-5; 9 nucleotides match TRBD1. Germline CDR1 is SGHVS and CDR2 is FQNEAQ. The CDR3 has 14 amino acids. Trimming cost V 4 bases and J 4 bases; bases outside gene matches: 2. As DNA, the CDR3 is TGTGCCAGCAGCTACAGGGGGCTTAATCAGCCCCAGCATTTT. Its translation is CASSYRGLNQPQHF.

The sample holds a few counts of this clonotype. The chain joins TRBV7-9 to TRBJ2-7; possible D gene TRBD2, 5 bases. The CDR3 loop spans 13 amino acids. In germline, CDR1 is SEHNR, CDR2 FQNEAQ (reference sequence). The V end was cut by 5 bases, the J end by 3 bases, with 11 bases between. The CDR3 nucleotides are TGTGCCAGCAGCCGGTGGACTGACTACGAGCAGTACTTC. It yields the protein CASSRWTDYEQYF.

The V call is TRBV20-1, the J call TRBJ2-5; 8 bases fit TRBD2. Germline V CDR1 and CDR2: DFQATT, SNEGSKA (reference sequence). This CDR3 is built from 15 residues. Losses at the gene ends were 6 bases for V and 0 bases for J; bases not matched to a gene: 9. The CDR3 is CSALPGLGDQETQYF. The CDR3 nucleotides read TGCAGTGCGCTACCGGGACTAGGGGACCAAGAGACCCAGTACTTC.

Points on this clonotype: A much larger clone differs from this one at a single base, so this may be a read error. J is TRBJ2-1 and V is TRBV11-2; no clear D. The CDR3 contains 12 residues. V lost 0 bases and J 8 bases, leaving 5 bases between the germline ends. Per germline, CDR1 SGHAT and CDR2 FQNNGV. The CDR3 nucleotides read TGTGCCAGCAGCTTAGATCGGGATGAGCAGTTCTTC. Encoded protein: CASSLDRDEQFF.

The rearrangement links TRBV7-3 to TRBJ2-1; no clear D. V lost 4 bases, J lost 5 bases, and 12 bases lay in between. The CDR3 runs to 14 residues. Germline CDR1 reads SGHTA; CDR2 reads FQGTGA. The CDR3 loop is CASSSVVGNNEQFF. DNA of the CDR3: TGTGCCAGCAGCTCCGTGGTAGGTAACAATGAGCAGTTCTTC.

In its sample, this clonotype was seen many times. V gene TRBV2 combines with J gene TRBJ1-5, with D perhaps TRBD1 (5 bases). Trimming left V 7 bases short and J 4 bases short, with 8 bases between. This CDR3 comprises 12 residues. Germline assignment: CDR1 SNHLY and CDR2 FYNNEI. CDR3 nucleotides: TGTGCCAGCACAGGGTTTAATCAGCCCCAGCATTTT. Translated, it gives CASTGFNQPQHF. Drawing the rest from reference TRBV2 and TRBJ1-5, the complete variable domain is EPEVTQTPSHQVTQMGQEVILRCVPISNHLYFYWYRQILGQKVEFLVSFYNNEISEKSEIFDDQFSVERPDGSNFTLKIRSTKLEDSAMYFCASTGFNQPQHFGDGTRLSIL.

This clonotype has more than one count but fewer than ten. The chain links TRBV14 to TRBJ2-7; 8 nucleotides agree with TRBD2. This CDR3 is 13 amino acids long. The ends lost 6 bases at V and 4 bases at J; junction bases unmatched: 5. CDR1 is SGHDN, CDR2 FVKESK, per germline. CDR3 bases: TGTGCCAGCAGGGGCGGGGGGACTTACGAGCAGTACTTC. Translating gives CASRGGGTYEQYF. The full variable domain, with the rest looked up from reference TRBV14 and TRBJ2-7, is EAGVTQFPSHSVIEKGQTVTLRCDPISGHDNLYWYRRVMGKEIKFLLHFVKESKQDESGMPNNRFLAERTGGTYSTLKVQPAELEDSGVYFCASRGGGTYEQYFGPGTRLTVT.

This clonotype came up many times. V gene TRBV7-8 combines with J gene TRBJ2-2; 8 bases align to TRBD2. Trimming cost V 8 bases and J 5 bases; bases outside gene matches: 10. Germline V gene data show CDR1 as SGHVS and CDR2 as FQNEAQ. CDR3 length: 15 amino acids. CDR3 bases: TGTGCCAGCGAAAGTAGCCAGCGGGGGACCGGGGAGCTGTTTTTT. Its protein is CASESSQRGTGELFF.

This clonotype was counted ten times or more. This chain links TRBV3-1 with TRBJ1-2; no reliable D call. Germline-derived CDR1 and CDR2 are LGHDT and YNNKEL (reference sequence). Trimming removed 8 bases from V and 6 bases from J, with 13 bases in between. The CDR3 covers 12 residues. The CDR3 reads CASQERGNGYTF. The CDR3 nucleotides are TGTGCCAGCCAGGAGAGAGGAAATGGCTACACCTTC. The full variable domain, in which reference TRBV3-1 and TRBJ1-2 provide the parts outside the CDR3, is DTAVSQTPKYLVTQMGNDKSIKCEQNLGHDTMYWYKQDSKKFLKIMFSYNNKELIINETVPNRFSPKSPDKAHLNLHINSLELGDSAVYFCASQERGNGYTFGSGTRLTVV.

The V gene is TRBV27, the J gene TRBJ1-2; TRBD1 is a possible D gene (5 bases). Per the germline V gene, CDR1 is MNHEY and CDR2 is SMNVEV (reference sequence). V lost 6 bases and J 0 bases, leaving 14 bases between the germline ends. The CDR3 runs 15 residues. CDR3 DNA: TGTGCCAGCAGGCGGGACGCACGGACTAACTATGGCTACACCTTC. Protein product: CASRRDARTNYGYTF.